The following is a T cell receptor beta chain sequence with its context. Antigen specificity is unknown. Sequencing was performed with immunoSEQ multiplex PCR; in TCRdb, only in-frame clones are kept and a portion is missing. Among approximately 5,000 clones listed, roughly two thirds were seen once. The sample comes from a study of graft-versus-host responses after intestinal transplantation. On the study more broadly: Grafts that recipients had were multivisceral, liver-intestinal, or isolated intestinal transplants. Tacrolimus plus steroids were given to all recipients for around three years, preceded by anti-thymocyte globulin induction. The study, taken as a whole, reports: The presence of high graft-versus-host to host-versus-graft clonal ratios in allografts characterized patients with graft-donor T cell macrochimerism. The marrow of recipients harbored GvH clones, and ileum or blood showed some of them first.

The input for sequencing was PBMCs, taken about 550 days after intestinal transplant. This sequence originates from a human patient who received an intestinal transplant, so some T cells may come from the graft donor.

CDR3 in amino acids: CASSLLVVQGRTF. The CDR3 DNA follows: TGTGCCAGCTCACTACTGGTCGTGCAGGGTCGCACCTTC. The chain couples TRBV18 to TRBJ1-2; D is perhaps TRBD1 (5 bases). Germline CDR1 and CDR2: KGHSH and LQKENI. CDR3 length: 13 amino acids. The V gene lost 4 bases and the J gene lost 13 bases, with 19 bases spanning the gap.